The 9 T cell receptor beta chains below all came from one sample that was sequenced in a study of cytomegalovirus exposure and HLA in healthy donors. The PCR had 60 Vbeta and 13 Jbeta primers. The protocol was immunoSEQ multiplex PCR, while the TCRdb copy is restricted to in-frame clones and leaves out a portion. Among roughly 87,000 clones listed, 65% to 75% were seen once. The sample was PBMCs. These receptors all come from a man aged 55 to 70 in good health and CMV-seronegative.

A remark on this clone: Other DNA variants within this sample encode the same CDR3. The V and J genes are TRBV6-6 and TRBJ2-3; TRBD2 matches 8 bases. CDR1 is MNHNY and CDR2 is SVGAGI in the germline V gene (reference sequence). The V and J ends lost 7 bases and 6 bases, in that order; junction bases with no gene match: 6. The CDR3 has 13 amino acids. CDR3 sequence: CASIYGRGDTQYF. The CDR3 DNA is TGTGCCAGCATCTACGGGAGGGGGGATACGCAGTATTTT.

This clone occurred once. CDR3 DNA sequence: TGTGCCAGCAGCCGAGCACCGGGAGGACCTTTCGATGGCTACACCTTC. The encoded protein is CASSRAPGGPFDGYTF. The rearrangement uses TRBV14 and TRBJ1-2; D is uncertain. Looked up from germline, CDR1 is SGHDN and CDR2 is FVKESK. V was shortened by 4 bases and J by 6 bases, with 21 bases between the two germline ends. There are 16 residues in the CDR3.

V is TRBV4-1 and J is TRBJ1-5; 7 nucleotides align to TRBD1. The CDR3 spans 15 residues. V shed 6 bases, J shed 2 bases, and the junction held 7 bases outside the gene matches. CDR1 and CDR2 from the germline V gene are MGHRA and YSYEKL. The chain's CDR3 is CASRGQAIGNQPQHF. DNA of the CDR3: TGCGCCAGCAGAGGACAGGCCATAGGCAATCAGCCCCAGCATTTT.

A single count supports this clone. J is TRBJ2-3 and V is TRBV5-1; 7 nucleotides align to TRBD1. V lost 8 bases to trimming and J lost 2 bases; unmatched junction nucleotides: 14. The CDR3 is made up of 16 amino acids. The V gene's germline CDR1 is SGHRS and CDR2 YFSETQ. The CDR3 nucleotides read TGCGCCAGTAACACTGGGGGACAGACAACCACAGATACGCAGTATTTT. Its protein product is CASNTGGQTTTDTQYF.

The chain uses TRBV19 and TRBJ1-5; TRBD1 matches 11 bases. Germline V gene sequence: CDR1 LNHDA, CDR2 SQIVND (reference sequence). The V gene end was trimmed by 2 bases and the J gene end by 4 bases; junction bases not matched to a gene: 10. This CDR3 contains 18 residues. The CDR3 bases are TGTGCCAGTAGTATATTGAGGGACAGGGGGTTTGGGAATCAGCCCCAGCATTTT. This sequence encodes CASSILRDRGFGNQPQHF.

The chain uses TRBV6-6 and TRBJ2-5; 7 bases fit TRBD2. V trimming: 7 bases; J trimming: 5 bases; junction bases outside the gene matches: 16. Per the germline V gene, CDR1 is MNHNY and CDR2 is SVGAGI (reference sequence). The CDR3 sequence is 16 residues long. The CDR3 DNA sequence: TGTGCCAGCAACCACCCGGGCAAGGGAGGGTGGGAGACCCAGTACTTC. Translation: CASNHPGKGGWETQYF.

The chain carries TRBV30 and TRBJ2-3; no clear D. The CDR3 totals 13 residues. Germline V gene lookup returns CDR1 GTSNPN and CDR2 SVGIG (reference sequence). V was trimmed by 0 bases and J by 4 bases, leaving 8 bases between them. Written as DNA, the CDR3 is TGTGCCTGGAGTGTTAGAGAGGCAGATACGCAGTATTTT. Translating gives CAWSVREADTQYF.

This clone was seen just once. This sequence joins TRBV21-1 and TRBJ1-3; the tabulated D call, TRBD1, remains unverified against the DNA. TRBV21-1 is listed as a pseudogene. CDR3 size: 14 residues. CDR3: CASSPGEDGNTIYF. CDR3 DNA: TGTGCCAGCAGCCCAGGGGAAGATGGAAACACCATATATTTT.

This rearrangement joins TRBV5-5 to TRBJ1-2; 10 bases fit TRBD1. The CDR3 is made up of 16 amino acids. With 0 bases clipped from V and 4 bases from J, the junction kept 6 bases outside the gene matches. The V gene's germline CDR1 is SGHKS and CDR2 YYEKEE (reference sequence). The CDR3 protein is CASSLGVTGGSYGYTF. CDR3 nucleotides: TGTGCCAGCAGCTTGGGGGTGACAGGGGGCAGCTATGGCTACACCTTC.